A selection of T cell receptor beta chains follows, all from one sample in a study of shared clonotypes between healthy human individuals. The method was immunoSEQ multiplex PCR; TCRdb's version includes in-frame clones alone and lacks a portion of them. The repertoire holds 2.3 million or so clones, 85% to 95% seen once, with 0.39% in the top ten. What was sequenced was naive CD4+ T cells from PBMCs. Receptor source: a man younger than 35 in good health. Some clones in this sample may be carry-over from other donors' samples. Both conserved end residues are part of each CDR3. The order of the fields is clone size, D gene, V gene, J gene, CDR3 protein, CDR3 DNA. The D gene is left open where the match is weak. The listing skips clone size in some rows; elsewhere it reads once, few, many or a size class.

abundance: .; d_gene: TRBD1; v_gene: TRBV7-2; j_gene: TRBJ1-4; CDR3aa: CASSHDRGSEKLFF; CDR3nt: TGTGCCAGCAGCCATGACAGGGGCAGTGAAAAACTGTTTTTT
abundance: .; d_gene: .; v_gene: TRBV5-1; j_gene: TRBJ2-3; CDR3aa: CASSLGVSTDTQYF; CDR3nt: TGCGCCAGCAGCTTGGGAGTCAGCACAGATACGCAGTATTTT
abundance: .; d_gene: .; v_gene: TRBV28; j_gene: TRBJ1-5; CDR3aa: CASSLGGTTLGNQPQHF; CDR3nt: TGTGCCAGCAGTTTAGGAGGGACAACCTTAGGGAATCAGCCCCAGCATTTT
abundance: .; d_gene: TRBD1; v_gene: TRBV5-6; j_gene: TRBJ2-7; CDR3aa: CASSFRPTGGLNYEQYF; CDR3nt: TGTGCCAGCAGCTTCCGCCCGACAGGGGGGTTGAACTACGAGCAGTACTTC
abundance: once; d_gene: .; v_gene: TRBV28; j_gene: TRBJ2-7; CDR3aa: CASSLGQSNEQYF; CDR3nt: TGTGCCAGCAGTTTAGGCCAGTCTAACGAGCAGTACTTC
abundance: once; d_gene: .; v_gene: TRBV4-1; j_gene: TRBJ2-5; CDR3aa: CASSQERPLKETQYF; CDR3nt: TGCGCCAGCAGCCAAGAACGGCCGCTAAAAGAGACCCAGTACTTC
abundance: .; d_gene: TRBD2; v_gene: TRBV5-1; j_gene: TRBJ2-5; CDR3aa: CASSKTSGRETQYF; CDR3nt: TGCGCCAGCAGCAAGACTAGCGGGAGAGAGACCCAGTACTTC
abundance: .; d_gene: .; v_gene: TRBV7-9; j_gene: TRBJ2-5; CDR3aa: CASSFLARTQETQYF; CDR3nt: TGTGCCAGCAGCTTTCTAGCAAGAACACAAGAGACCCAGTACTTC
abundance: .; d_gene: .; v_gene: TRBV5-5; j_gene: TRBJ1-2; CDR3aa: CASSPTILPRYGYTF; CDR3nt: TGTGCCAGCAGCCCGACCATCCTTCCAAGGTATGGCTACACCTTC
abundance: .; d_gene: TRBD1; v_gene: TRBV5-1; j_gene: TRBJ1-4; CDR3aa: CASSFQGAGANEKLFF; CDR3nt: TGCGCCAGCAGCTTCCAGGGGGCCGGAGCTAATGAAAAACTGTTTTTT
abundance: .; d_gene: .; v_gene: TRBV19; j_gene: TRBJ2-6; CDR3aa: CASSTPGAGANVLTF; CDR3nt: TGTGCCAGTAGTACACCGGGAGCTGGGGCCAACGTCCTGACTTTC
abundance: .; d_gene: TRBD2; v_gene: TRBV10-2; j_gene: TRBJ2-1; CDR3aa: CASSENIAGGHIF; CDR3nt: TGCGCCAGCAGTGAGAATATAGCGGGAGGTCACATCTTC
abundance: .; d_gene: TRBD2; v_gene: TRBV2; j_gene: TRBJ2-7; CDR3aa: CASSDVLAGTYEQYF; CDR3nt: TGTGCCAGCAGTGATGTGCTAGCGGGAACCTACGAGCAGTACTTC
abundance: .; d_gene: .; v_gene: TRBV5-1; j_gene: TRBJ1-1; CDR3aa: CASSLEQGGGAFF; CDR3nt: TGCGCCAGCAGCTTGGAGCAGGGAGGGGGAGCTTTCTTT
abundance: .; d_gene: TRBD2; v_gene: TRBV6-5; j_gene: TRBJ2-4; CDR3aa: CASSYSLAGAENIQYF; CDR3nt: TGTGCCAGCAGTTACTCCCTAGCGGGAGCTGAAAACATTCAGTACTTC
abundance: .; d_gene: TRBD1; v_gene: TRBV10-2; j_gene: TRBJ2-1; CDR3aa: CASSDWQGADNEQFF; CDR3nt: TGCGCCAGCAGTGATTGGCAGGGGGCGGACAATGAGCAGTTCTTC
abundance: .; d_gene: .; v_gene: TRBV27; j_gene: TRBJ1-4; CDR3aa: CASSIKPTNEKLFF; CDR3nt: TGTGCCAGCAGTATCAAACCAACTAATGAAAAACTGTTTTTT
abundance: once; d_gene: .; v_gene: TRBV28; j_gene: TRBJ2-3; CDR3aa: CATTYRGDTQYF; CDR3nt: TGTGCCACTACTTATAGGGGAGATACGCAGTATTTT
abundance: .; d_gene: .; v_gene: TRBV19; j_gene: TRBJ1-5; CDR3aa: CASSIGGGQPQHF; CDR3nt: TGTGCCAGTAGTATAGGGGGGGGGCAGCCCCAGCATTTT
abundance: .; d_gene: .; v_gene: TRBV10-3; j_gene: TRBJ1-3; CDR3aa: CAISGERSGNTIYF; CDR3nt: TGTGCCATCAGTGGGGAAAGATCTGGAAACACCATATATTTT
abundance: .; d_gene: TRBD2; v_gene: TRBV19; j_gene: TRBJ2-2; CDR3aa: CASSMGLAGTGELFF; CDR3nt: TGTGCCAGTAGTATGGGACTAGCGGGCACCGGGGAGCTGTTTTTT
abundance: .; d_gene: .; v_gene: TRBV28; j_gene: TRBJ2-7; CDR3aa: CASSPPGAGDEQYF; CDR3nt: TGTGCCAGCAGTCCGCCGGGGGCGGGAGACGAGCAGTACTTC
abundance: .; d_gene: TRBD2; v_gene: TRBV30; j_gene: TRBJ2-1; CDR3aa: CAWSLGLADNEQFF; CDR3nt: TGTGCCTGGAGTTTAGGGCTAGCGGACAATGAGCAGTTCTTC
abundance: .; d_gene: .; v_gene: TRBV4-1; j_gene: TRBJ2-3; CDR3aa: CASSQVDRRPLDTQYF; CDR3nt: TGCGCCAGCAGCCAAGTCGACAGGCGACCACTAGATACGCAGTATTTT
abundance: .; d_gene: TRBD1; v_gene: TRBV5-1; j_gene: TRBJ2-3; CDR3aa: CASSGQGTDTQYF; CDR3nt: TGCGCCAGCAGCGGACAGGGCACAGATACGCAGTATTTT
abundance: once; d_gene: TRBD2; v_gene: TRBV7-3; j_gene: TRBJ2-7; CDR3aa: CASSLGVAGTYEQYF; CDR3nt: TGTGCCAGCAGCTTAGGGGTAGCGGGTACCTACGAGCAGTACTTC
abundance: .; d_gene: .; v_gene: TRBV30; j_gene: TRBJ2-3; CDR3aa: CARGRGLADTQYF; CDR3nt: TGTGCCCGAGGGAGGGGGCTGGCAGATACGCAGTATTTT
abundance: .; d_gene: TRBD1; v_gene: TRBV6-6; j_gene: TRBJ2-2; CDR3aa: CASRGQGADTGELFF; CDR3nt: TGTGCCAGCAGAGGACAGGGGGCGGACACCGGGGAGCTGTTTTTT
abundance: .; d_gene: .; v_gene: TRBV6-1; j_gene: TRBJ1-1; CDR3aa: CASSPRLNTEAFF; CDR3nt: TGTGCCAGCAGTCCCCGATTGAACACTGAAGCTTTCTTT
abundance: .; d_gene: .; v_gene: TRBV12-5; j_gene: TRBJ1-2; CDR3aa: CASGFRSNYGYTF; CDR3nt: TGTGCTAGTGGTTTTCGATCTAACTATGGCTACACCTTC
abundance: .; d_gene: .; v_gene: TRBV7-2; j_gene: TRBJ1-2; CDR3aa: CASSGGDEFYYGYTF; CDR3nt: TGTGCCAGCAGTGGGGGAGATGAATTTTACTATGGCTACACCTTC
abundance: .; d_gene: TRBD2; v_gene: TRBV6-5; j_gene: TRBJ2-5; CDR3aa: CASSGTSRETQYF; CDR3nt: TGTGCCAGCAGTGGGACTAGTCGGGAGACCCAGTACTTC